The 12 T cell receptor beta chains below come from one sample, sequenced in a study of blood T cell repertoires in COVID-19. TCRdb keeps only in-frame clones here, not all; method: immunoSEQ multiplex PCR. The sample records 390,000 or so clones, 85% to 90% being singletons. Specimen: PBMCs or T cells enriched from blood (not recorded which). The source of these receptors is a man between 18 and 29 years old who had recovered from COVID-19.

The chain combines TRBV7-7 with TRBJ2-1; 9 bases align to TRBD1. The CDR3 consists of 15 residues. After removal of 4 bases from V and 8 bases from J, the junction contained 9 bases not matched to a gene. Germline V gene sequence: CDR1 SSHAT, CDR2 FNYEAQ (reference sequence). The CDR3, as DNA: TGTGCCAGCAGCTCGGACAGGACAGGGGTTGATGAGCAGTTCTTC. Protein: CASSSDRTGVDEQFF.

The V gene is TRBV3-1 (or the pseudogene TRBV3-2), the J gene TRBJ2-1, with 12 positions matching TRBD2. Germline V gene data show CDR1 as LGHDT and CDR2 as YNNKEL (reference sequence). The V segment lost 4 bases and the J segment 14 bases; nucleotides outside the gene matches: 3. CDR3 length equals 12 residues. Here the CDR3 reads CASSLLAGGKFF. The CDR3 bases are TGTGCCAGCAGCCTCCTAGCGGGAGGGAAGTTCTTC.

This chain uses TRBV7-9 with TRBJ1-1; D gene ambiguous. Between the trimmed V and J ends, which lost 8 bases and 0 bases, there was a span of 7 bases. This CDR3 contains 12 residues. CDR1 is SEHNR and CDR2 is FQNEAQ in the germline V gene (reference sequence). CDR3 DNA sequence: TGTGCCAGCGGTGAGATGAACACTGAAGCTTTCTTT. It yields the protein CASGEMNTEAFF.

V gene TRBV12-3 or TRBV12-4 combines with J gene TRBJ1-3; D not resolved. The CDR3 loop spans 12 amino acids. V shed 2 bases and J shed 8 bases, with 7 bases lying between them. The CDR3 coding sequence is TGTGCCAGCAGTTTAATGGGAGACACCATATATTTT. Protein sequence: CASSLMGDTIYF.

The gene calls are TRBV4-1 and TRBJ1-1, with TRBD1 matching 9 bases. The CDR3 sequence is 17 residues long. From germline, CDR1 is MGHRA and CDR2 YSYEKL. With V trimmed by 1 base and J by 1 base, 7 bases remained unmatched. CDR3 in DNA: TGCGCCAGCAGCCAAGTATCGGGGACAGGGTCGAACACTGAAGCTTTCTTT. Translated: CASSQVSGTGSNTEAFF.

The gene calls are TRBV3-1 (or the pseudogene TRBV3-2) and TRBJ1-2, with TRBD1 identical over 7 bases. After removal of 7 bases from V and 2 bases from J, the junction contained 4 bases not matched to a gene. This CDR3 has 13 amino acids. The germline V gene has CDR1 LGHDT and CDR2 YNNKEL (reference sequence). The CDR3 sequence is CASTETGNYGYTF. The CDR3 coding sequence is TGTGCCAGCACCGAGACAGGGAACTATGGCTACACCTTC.

V usage is TRBV19 and J usage is TRBJ1-1, with a weak D call TRBD1 (5 bases). This CDR3 has 18 residues. Germline V lookup: CDR1 LNHDA, CDR2 SQIVND (reference sequence). Deletions cut 7 bases from V and 1 base from J, with 25 bases between. CDR3 sequence reads: CASKPVGARVRRNTEAFF. CDR3 sequence (DNA): TGTGCCAGTAAACCCGTAGGTGCCAGGGTGAGGAGGAACACTGAAGCTTTCTTT.

The chain has TRBV13 and TRBJ1-5; 7 bases agree with TRBD1. The ends lost 5 bases at V and 1 base at J; junction bases unmatched: 2. The germline CDR1 and CDR2 sequences are PRHDT and FYEKMQ (reference sequence). This CDR3 is built from 14 residues. CDR3 region: CASSQGVSNQPQHF. Written as DNA, the CDR3 is TGTGCCAGCAGCCAGGGGGTAAGCAATCAGCCCCAGCATTTT.

This clone was found once. The chain is built from TRBV4-2 and TRBJ2-3; no firm D call. V shed 3 bases and J shed 1 base, with 17 bases lying between them. CDR1 and CDR2 (germline): LGHNA, YNFKEQ. This CDR3 comprises 17 residues. The DNA for the CDR3 is TGTGCCAGCAGCCAGGGCTACTCCCGCCGAGGCACAGATACGCAGTATTTT. Its protein is CASSQGYSRRGTDTQYF.

This clone was recorded a few times. The rearrangement joins TRBV27 to TRBJ1-5; D gene ambiguous. Germline-derived CDR1 and CDR2 are MNHEY and SMNVEV (reference sequence). This CDR3 region has 13 residues. Trimming removed 6 bases from V and 3 bases from J, with 9 bases in between. The CDR3 DNA follows: TGTGCCAGCAGCCTAGGTCCCAATCAGCCCCAGCATTTT. Amino acid sequence: CASSLGPNQPQHF.

The chain combines TRBV28 with TRBJ1-3, with D unresolved. CDR3 size: 14 residues. V dropped 9 bases and J dropped 0 bases, with 12 bases sitting between them. Per germline, CDR1 MDHEN and CDR2 SYDVKM. In nucleotides, the CDR3 is TGTGCCAGTAATTCCCAACACTCTGGAAACACCATATATTTT. The encoded protein is CASNSQHSGNTIYF.

The genes are TRBV20-1 and TRBJ2-1; weak D call: TRBD2 (5 bases). The CDR3 totals 14 residues. V was trimmed by 3 bases and J by 7 bases, leaving 16 bases between them. CDR1 DFQATT and CDR2 SNEGSKA come from the germline V gene (reference sequence). CDR3 DNA: TGCAGTGCTAGTCTGGCGGGTAGGGATAATGAGCAGTTCTTC. This gives the protein CSASLAGRDNEQFF.